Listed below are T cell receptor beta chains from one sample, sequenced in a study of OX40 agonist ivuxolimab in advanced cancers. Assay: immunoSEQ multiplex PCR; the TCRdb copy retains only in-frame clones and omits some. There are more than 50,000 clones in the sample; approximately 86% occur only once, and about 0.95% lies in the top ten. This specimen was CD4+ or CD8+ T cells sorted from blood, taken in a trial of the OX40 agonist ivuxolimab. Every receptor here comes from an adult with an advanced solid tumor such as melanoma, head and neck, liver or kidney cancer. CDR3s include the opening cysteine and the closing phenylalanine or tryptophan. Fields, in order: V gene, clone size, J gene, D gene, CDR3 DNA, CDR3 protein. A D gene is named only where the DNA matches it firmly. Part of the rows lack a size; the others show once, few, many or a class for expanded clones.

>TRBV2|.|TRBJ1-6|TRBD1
TGTGCCAGCAGGGGGACAGGGGCGAGCTCCTATAATTCACCCCTCCACTTT
CASRGTGASSYNSPLHF
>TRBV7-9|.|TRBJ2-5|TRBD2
TGTGCCAGCAGCTTTAGCGGGGGGGCATTACGAGAGACCCAGTACTTC
CASSFSGGALRETQYF
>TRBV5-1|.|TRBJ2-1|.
TGCGCCAGCAGCATCGGGCCGCACAATGAGCAGTTCTTC
CASSIGPHNEQFF
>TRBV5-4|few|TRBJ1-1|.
TGTGCCAGCAGCTTGGAGCAGGTGAACACTGAAGCTTTCTTT
CASSLEQVNTEAFF
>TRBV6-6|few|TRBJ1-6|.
TGTGCCAGCAGCCCCAATCTCCAGGGGCATAATTCACCCCTCCACTTT
CASSPNLQGHNSPLHF
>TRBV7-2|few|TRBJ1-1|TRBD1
TGTGCCAGCAGCTCAAGACAGGGAGGCACTGAAGCTTTCTTT
CASSSRQGGTEAFF
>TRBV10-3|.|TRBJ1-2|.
TGTGCCATCAGTGACACAGGGTTCGGCTACACCTTC
CAISDTGFGYTF
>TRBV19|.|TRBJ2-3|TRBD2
TGTGCCAGTAGTCCACGGACTAGCGGGGGCACAGATACGCAGTATTTT
CASSPRTSGGTDTQYF
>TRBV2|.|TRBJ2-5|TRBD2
TGTGCCAGCAGGGCTCCGGGACTAGCGGGATGGGAGACCCAGTACTTC
CASRAPGLAGWETQYF
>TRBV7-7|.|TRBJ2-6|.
TGTGCCAGCAGCAGTAAGATACAAAGTCGGGCCAACGTCCTGACTTTC
CASSSKIQSRANVLTF
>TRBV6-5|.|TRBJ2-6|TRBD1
TGTGCCAGCCGCGGGACAGGGTCTGGGGCCAACGTCCTGACTTTC
CASRGTGSGANVLTF
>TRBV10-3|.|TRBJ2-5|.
TGTGCCATCGGAACCAGGGGCGGAGAGACCCAGTACTTC
CAIGTRGGETQYF
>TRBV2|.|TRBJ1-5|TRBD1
TGTGCCAGCAGTGCGACAGGGGAGAGTCAGCCCCAGCATTTT
CASSATGESQPQHF
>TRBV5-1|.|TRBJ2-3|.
TGCGCCAGCAGCTTGGGCCCAGCTACGCAGTATTTT
CASSLGPATQYF
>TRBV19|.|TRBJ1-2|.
TGTGCCAGTAGTACAAAGACGTACGCTAACTATGGCTACACCTTC
CASSTKTYANYGYTF
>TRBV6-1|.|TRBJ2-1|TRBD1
TGTGCCAGCAGCAGGGACAGGACGTCCTACAATGAGCAGTTCTTC
CASSRDRTSYNEQFF
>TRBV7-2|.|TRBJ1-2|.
TGTGCCAGCAGCTTACGAGCCGGGGGGCCTCGTTTAGGCTACACCTTC
CASSLRAGGPRLGYTF
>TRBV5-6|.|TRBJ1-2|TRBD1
TGTGCCAGCAGCTTGACGACAGGGATAAAGTATGGCTACACCTTC
CASSLTTGIKYGYTF
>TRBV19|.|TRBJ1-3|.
TGTGCCAGTAGCTCTACAGGGTCCTCTGGAAACACCATATATTTT
CASSSTGSSGNTIYF
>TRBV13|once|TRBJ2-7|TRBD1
TGTGCCAGCAGCTCACAGGGGAAAGGTGTCGACGAGCAGTACTTC
CASSSQGKGVDEQYF
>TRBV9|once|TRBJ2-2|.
TGTGCCAGCAGAAAACAGGGCGCCATGCCCGGGGAGCTGTTTTTT
CASRKQGAMPGELFF
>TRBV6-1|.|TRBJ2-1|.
TGTGCCAGCATCCGGGTATCCTACAATGAGCAGTTCTTC
CASIRVSYNEQFF
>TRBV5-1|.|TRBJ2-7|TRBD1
TGCGCCAGCAGTACAGGGGAACTCTCCTACGAGCAGTACTTC
CASSTGELSYEQYF
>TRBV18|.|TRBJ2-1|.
TGTGCCAGCTCACCGTCCAGGGATGGGAATGGGCAGTTCTTC
CASSPSRDGNGQFF
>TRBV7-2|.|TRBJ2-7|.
TGTGCCAGCAGTCCAATGGGGACTGGCAACTACGAGCAGTACTTC
CASSPMGTGNYEQYF
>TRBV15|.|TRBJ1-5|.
TGTGCCACCAGCAGAGGGGGGAGCAATCAGCCCCAGCATTTT
CATSRGGSNQPQHF
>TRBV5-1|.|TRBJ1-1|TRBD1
TGCGCCAGCAGCTTGGCCACTCTAACAGGGGTATCTGAAGCTTTCTTT
CASSLATLTGVSEAFF
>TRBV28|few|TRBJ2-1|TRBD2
TGTGCCAGCACCAAACTAGCGGGAGGGCATAGCGAGCAGTTCTTC
CASTKLAGGHSEQFF
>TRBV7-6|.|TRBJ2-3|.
TGTGCCAGCCGCTTTCTCGGGGCAGATACGCAGTATTTT
CASRFLGADTQYF
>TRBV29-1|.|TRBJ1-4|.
TGCAGCGTAAGGGGAGTCTCTGAAAAACTGTTTTTT
CSVRGVSEKLFF
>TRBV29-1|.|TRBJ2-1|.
TGCAGCGTTGAAGACGGGGGTTTTGAGGTTGGGAGTTACAATGAGCAGTTCTTC
CSVEDGGFEVGSYNEQFF
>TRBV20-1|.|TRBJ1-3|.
TGCAGTGCTTGGGATGGAAACACCATATATTTT
CSAWDGNTIYF
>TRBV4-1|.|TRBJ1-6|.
TGCGCCAGCAGCCAAGAGCCCTCCTATAATTCACCCCTCCACTTT
CASSQEPSYNSPLHF
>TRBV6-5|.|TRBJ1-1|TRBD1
TGTGCCAGCAGCTGGGGACAGGCGAACACTGAAGCTTTCTTT
CASSWGQANTEAFF
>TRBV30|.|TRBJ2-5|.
TGTGCCTGGAACAGGCCCTGGCAAGAGACCCAGTACTTC
CAWNRPWQETQYF
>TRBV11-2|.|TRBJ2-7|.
TGTGCCAGCAGCTTAGAAGTCAAATTCTACGAGCAGTACTTC
CASSLEVKFYEQYF
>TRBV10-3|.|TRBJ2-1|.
TGTGCCATCAGTGAGGGTAATGAGCAGTTCTTC
CAISEGNEQFF
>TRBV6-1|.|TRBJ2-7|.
TGTGCCAGCAGTGAAGGCGGAGGCACCTACGAGCAGTACTTC
CASSEGGGTYEQYF